In this sample, the clone carrying this TCR beta chain turned up many times. The CDR3 length is 12 residues. Per germline, CDR1 SNHLY and CDR2 FYNNEI. Trimming removed 7 bases at V and 4 bases at J, with 8 bases between. This specimen belongs to a study of T cells in Graves' hyperthyroidism and ophthalmopathy. RNA transcripts were the template for amplifying TCR beta CDR3 regions. Using the HTBI primer set, a first-round RT-PCR was run on the TCR CDR3. TCRdb used MiXCR to reprocess the multiplex PCR reads, holding one entry per CDR3 protein. There are roughly 640,000 distinct CDR3 sequences in the sample; roughly a sixth occur only once, and roughly 3.5% lies in the top ten.

The chain couples TRBV2 to TRBJ1-3; D unresolved. This receptor was taken from a woman between 40 and 55 years old with Graves' ophthalmopathy. Sequencing used blood. The chain's CDR3 is CASTFGGNTIYF. The CDR3 DNA follows: TGTGCCAGCACGTTTGGGGGAAACACCATATATTTT.